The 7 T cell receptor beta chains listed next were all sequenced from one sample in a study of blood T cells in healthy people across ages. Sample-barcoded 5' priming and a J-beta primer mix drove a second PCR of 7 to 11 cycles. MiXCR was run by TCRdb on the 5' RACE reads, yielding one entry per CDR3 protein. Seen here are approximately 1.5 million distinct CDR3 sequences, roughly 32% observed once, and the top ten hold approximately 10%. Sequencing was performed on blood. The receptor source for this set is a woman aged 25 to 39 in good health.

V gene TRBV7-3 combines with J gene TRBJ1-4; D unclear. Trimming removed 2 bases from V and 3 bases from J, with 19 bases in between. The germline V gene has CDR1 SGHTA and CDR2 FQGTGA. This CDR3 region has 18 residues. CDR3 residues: CASSLGSTEISSNEKLFF. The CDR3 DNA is TGTGCCAGCAGCTTAGGGTCTACAGAAATCAGCTCTAATGAAAAACTGTTTTTT.

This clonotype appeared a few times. The chain's CDR3 is CASSQSLAGGSNEQFF. CDR3 coding DNA: TGTGCCAGCAGCCAGTCACTAGCGGGGGGTTCCAATGAGCAGTTCTTC. The rearrangement uses TRBV4-2 and TRBJ2-1; 12 bases match TRBD2. J was trimmed by 6 bases and V by 3 bases; bases with no gene match: 6. The CDR3 contains 16 residues. From germline, CDR1 is LGHNA and CDR2 YNFKEQ.

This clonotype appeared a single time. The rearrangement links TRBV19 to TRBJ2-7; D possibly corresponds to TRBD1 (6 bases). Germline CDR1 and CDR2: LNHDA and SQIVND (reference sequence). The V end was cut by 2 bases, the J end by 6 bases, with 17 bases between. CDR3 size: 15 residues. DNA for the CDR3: TGTGCCAGTAGTATAAGGTGGCAGGGGTTAAGCGAGCAGTACTTC. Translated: CASSIRWQGLSEQYF.

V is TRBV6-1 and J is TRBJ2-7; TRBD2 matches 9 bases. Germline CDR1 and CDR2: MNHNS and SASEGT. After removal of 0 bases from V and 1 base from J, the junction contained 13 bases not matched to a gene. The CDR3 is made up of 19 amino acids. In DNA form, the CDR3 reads TGTGCCAGCAGTGAAGCTGTGGCGGGAGGGCCGGATATTTCCTACGAGCAGTACTTC. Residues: CASSEAVAGGPDISYEQYF.

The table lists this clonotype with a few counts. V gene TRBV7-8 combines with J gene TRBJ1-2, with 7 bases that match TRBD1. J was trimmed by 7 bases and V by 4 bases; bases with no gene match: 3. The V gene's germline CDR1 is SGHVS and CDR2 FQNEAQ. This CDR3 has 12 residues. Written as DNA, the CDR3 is TGTGCCAGCAGCTCCCCAGGGGGTGGCTACACCTTC. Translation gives CASSSPGGGYTF.

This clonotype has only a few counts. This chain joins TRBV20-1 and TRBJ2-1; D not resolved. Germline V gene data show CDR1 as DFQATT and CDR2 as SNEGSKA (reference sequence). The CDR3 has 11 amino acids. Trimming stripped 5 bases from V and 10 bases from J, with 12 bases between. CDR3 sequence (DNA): TGCAGTGCTTTTAGCTCATACGAGCAGTTCTTC. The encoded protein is CSAFSSYEQFF.

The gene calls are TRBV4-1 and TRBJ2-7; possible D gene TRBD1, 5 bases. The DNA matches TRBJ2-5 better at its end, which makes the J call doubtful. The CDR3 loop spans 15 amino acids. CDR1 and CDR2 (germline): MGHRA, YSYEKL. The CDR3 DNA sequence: TGCGCCAGCAGCCAACAATACAGGACAATTGAGACCCAGTACTTC. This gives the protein CASSQQYRTIETQYF.